The 11 T cell receptor beta chains below were found in one sample sequenced in a study of blood T cell repertoires in COVID-19. TCRdb's table, derived via immunoSEQ multiplex PCR, lists solely in-frame clones and lacks some. This sample has approximately 63,000 clones, with 60% to 85% found just once. Sample: peripheral blood. All receptors come from a woman at least 80 years old with acute or convalescent COVID-19.

The V call is TRBV5-1, the J call TRBJ2-3; no firm D call. The V and J ends lost 0 bases and 4 bases respectively, with 9 bases between them. The CDR3 spans 14 residues. Germline V gene sequence: CDR1 SGHRS, CDR2 YFSETQ. The CDR3 is CASSLENPADTQYF. The CDR3 nucleotides read TGCGCCAGCAGCTTGGAAAACCCAGCAGATACGCAGTATTTT.

This clone came up a few times. The chain uses TRBV30 and TRBJ1-2; TRBD1 might be the D (6 bases). Germline values: CDR1 GTSNPN, CDR2 SVGIG (reference sequence). CDR3 length equals 15 residues. Trimming stripped 0 bases from V and 2 bases from J, with 13 bases between. CDR3 amino acids: CAWSVIHRANYGYTF. CDR3 sequence (DNA): TGTGCCTGGAGTGTAATCCACAGGGCAAACTATGGCTACACCTTC.

This chain joins TRBV2 and TRBJ1-1; TRBD1 aligns across 10 bases. Trimming removed 3 bases from V and 5 bases from J; junction bases left unmatched: 6. CDR1 and CDR2 from the germline V gene are SNHLY and FYNNEI. The CDR3 length is 15 residues. CDR3 nucleotide sequence: TGTGCCAGCAGTGACGACAGGGGGCGGGGGACTGAAGCTTTCTTT. Its translation: CASSDDRGRGTEAFF. Combining the CDR3 with reference TRBV2 and TRBJ1-1 gives the whole variable domain EPEVTQTPSHQVTQMGQEVILRCVPISNHLYFYWYRQILGQKVEFLVSFYNNEISEKSEIFDDQFSVERPDGSNFTLKIRSTKLEDSAMYFCASSDDRGRGTEAFFGQGTRLTVV.

CDR3 region: CASSHQQGRGGYTF. The DNA for the CDR3 is TGTGCCAGCAGCCATCAACAGGGGAGAGGTGGCTACACCTTC. This sequence joins TRBV3-1 (or the pseudogene TRBV3-2) and TRBJ1-2; 7 bases are shared with TRBD1. Per germline, CDR1 LGHDT and CDR2 YNNKEL (reference sequence). The trim removed 3 bases at V and 7 bases at J, leaving 8 bases unmatched. This CDR3 comprises 14 residues.

V gene TRBV7-6 combines with J gene TRBJ2-1, with 8 bases aligning to TRBD1. The CDR3 totals 15 residues. J gave up 6 bases and V 5 bases, and 9 bases lay outside the gene matches. Germline CDR1 is SGHVS and CDR2 is FNYEAQ. The CDR3 nucleotides are TGTGCCAGCAGCCAGGGGGCGGTTAAGTTCAATGAGCAGTTCTTC. Protein: CASSQGAVKFNEQFF. Complete variable domain (other parts from reference TRBV7-6 and TRBJ2-1): GAGVSQSPRYKVTKRGQDVALRCDPISGHVSLYWYRQALGQGPEFLTYFNYEAQQDKSGLPNDRFSAERPEGSISTLTIQRTEQRDSAMYRCASSQGAVKFNEQFFGPGTRLTVL.

V and J are TRBV28 and TRBJ1-1; possibly TRBD1 for D (6 bases). Trimming removed 8 bases from V and 1 base from J, with 17 bases in between. There are 15 residues in the CDR3. Germline CDR1 and CDR2: MDHEN and SYDVKM. The chain's CDR3 is CASPGAGGSNTEAFF. The CDR3 DNA follows: TGTGCCAGCCCGGGGGCGGGGGGATCGAACACTGAAGCTTTCTTT.

This chain uses TRBV24-1 with TRBJ2-7; TRBD2 aligns across 9 bases. Trimming took 6 bases from V and 3 from J; bases not matched to a gene: 2. This CDR3 region has 13 residues. The germline V gene encodes CDR1 KGHDR and CDR2 SFDVKD. CDR3 nucleotides: TGTGCCACCAGTAATAGCGGGGGCTACGAGCAGTACTTC. This codes for CATSNSGGYEQYF.

The rearrangement links TRBV12-3 or TRBV12-4 to TRBJ2-7; D may be TRBD1 (6 bases). Trimming pared 5 bases from V and 1 base from J, leaving 9 bases between. CDR3 length: 13 residues. Here the CDR3 DNA reads TGTGCCAGCAGTCCGGACAGTTCCTACGAGCAGTACTTC. Translation gives CASSPDSSYEQYF.

J is TRBJ1-2 and V is TRBV5-1; no firm D call. V lost 0 bases and J lost 6, with 9 bases in between. The germline V gene has CDR1 SGHRS and CDR2 YFSETQ. CDR3 length: 13 residues. CDR3 coding DNA: TGCGCCAGCAGCTTGGCCGGCGGCAATGGCTACACCTTC. Translation gives CASSLAGGNGYTF.

The chain carries TRBV6-4 and TRBJ2-3; 8 bases agree with TRBD2. Losses at the gene ends were 2 bases for V and 0 bases for J; bases not matched to a gene: 16. The CDR3 is made up of 20 amino acids. CDR1 and CDR2 from the germline V gene are MRHNA and SNTAGT. The CDR3 is CASSDPGLVRARASTDTQYF. The CDR3, as DNA: TGTGCCAGCAGTGACCCGGGACTAGTGCGGGCCCGCGCTAGCACAGATACGCAGTATTTT.

The V call is TRBV6-5, the J call TRBJ1-6, with D tentatively TRBD1 (5 bases). The V gene lost 5 bases and the J gene lost 10 bases, with 12 bases spanning the gap. The CDR3 consists of 13 residues. Looked up from germline, CDR1 is MNHEY and CDR2 is SVGAGI. The DNA of the CDR3 is TGTGCCAGCAGTACCGGGGGTCGGTCACCCCTCCACTTT. Protein: CASSTGGRSPLHF.